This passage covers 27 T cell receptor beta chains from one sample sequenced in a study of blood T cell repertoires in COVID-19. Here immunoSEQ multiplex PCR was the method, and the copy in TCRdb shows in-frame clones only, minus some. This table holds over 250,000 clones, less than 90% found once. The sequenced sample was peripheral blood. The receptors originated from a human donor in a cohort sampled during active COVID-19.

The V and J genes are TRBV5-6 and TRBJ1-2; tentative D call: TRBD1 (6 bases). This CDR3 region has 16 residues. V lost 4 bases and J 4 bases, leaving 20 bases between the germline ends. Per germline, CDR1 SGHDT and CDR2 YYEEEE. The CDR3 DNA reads TGTGCCAGCAGCCAAAGCGACAGGCGCATTTCCTATGGCTACACCTTC. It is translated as CASSQSDRRISYGYTF.

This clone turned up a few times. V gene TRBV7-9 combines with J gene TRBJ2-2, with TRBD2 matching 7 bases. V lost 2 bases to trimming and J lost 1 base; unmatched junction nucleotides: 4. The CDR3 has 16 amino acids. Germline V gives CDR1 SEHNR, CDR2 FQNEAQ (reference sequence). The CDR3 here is CASSLFSGGNTGELFF. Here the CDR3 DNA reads TGTGCCAGCAGCTTATTTTCGGGAGGGAACACCGGGGAGCTGTTTTTT.

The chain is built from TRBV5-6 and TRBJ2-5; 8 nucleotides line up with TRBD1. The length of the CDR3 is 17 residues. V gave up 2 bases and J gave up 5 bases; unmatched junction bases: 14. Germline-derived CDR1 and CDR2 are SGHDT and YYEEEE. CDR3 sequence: CASSLSPLWTGRETQYF. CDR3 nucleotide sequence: TGTGCCAGCAGCTTAAGTCCTCTCTGGACAGGGAGGGAGACCCAGTACTTC.

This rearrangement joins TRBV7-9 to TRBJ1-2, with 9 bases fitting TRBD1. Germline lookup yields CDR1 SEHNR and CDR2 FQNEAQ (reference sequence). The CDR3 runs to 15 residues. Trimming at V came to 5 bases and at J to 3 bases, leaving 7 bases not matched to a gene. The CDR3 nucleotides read TGTGCCAGCAGCCTAACAGGGGGCGCGGACTATGGCTACACCTTC. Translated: CASSLTGGADYGYTF.

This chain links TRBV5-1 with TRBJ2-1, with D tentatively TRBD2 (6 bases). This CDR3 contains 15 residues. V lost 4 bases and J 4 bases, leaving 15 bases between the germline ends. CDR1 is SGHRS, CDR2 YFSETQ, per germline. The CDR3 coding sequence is TGCGCCAGCAGCACCTCCGGGACTGAGTACAATGAGCAGTTCTTC. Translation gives CASSTSGTEYNEQFF.

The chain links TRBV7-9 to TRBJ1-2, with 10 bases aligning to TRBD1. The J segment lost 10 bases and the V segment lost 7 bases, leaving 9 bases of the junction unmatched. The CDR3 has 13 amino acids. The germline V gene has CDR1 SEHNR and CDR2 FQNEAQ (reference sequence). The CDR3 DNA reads TGTGCCAGCAAAGGGACAGGGGTTACCGACTACACCTTC. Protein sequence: CASKGTGVTDYTF.

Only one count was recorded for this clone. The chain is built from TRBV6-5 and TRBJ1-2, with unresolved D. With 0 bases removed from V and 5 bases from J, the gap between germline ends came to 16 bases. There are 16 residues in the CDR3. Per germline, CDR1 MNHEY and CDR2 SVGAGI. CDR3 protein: CASSYSKRPPAYGYTF. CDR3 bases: TGTGCCAGCAGTTACTCGAAGCGACCGCCCGCGTATGGCTACACCTTC.

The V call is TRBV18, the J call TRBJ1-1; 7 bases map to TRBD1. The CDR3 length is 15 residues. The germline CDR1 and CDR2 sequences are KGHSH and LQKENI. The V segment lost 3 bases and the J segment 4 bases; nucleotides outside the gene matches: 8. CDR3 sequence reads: CASSPIGQGGTEAFF. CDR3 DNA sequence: TGTGCCAGCTCACCCATCGGGCAGGGGGGCACTGAAGCTTTCTTT.

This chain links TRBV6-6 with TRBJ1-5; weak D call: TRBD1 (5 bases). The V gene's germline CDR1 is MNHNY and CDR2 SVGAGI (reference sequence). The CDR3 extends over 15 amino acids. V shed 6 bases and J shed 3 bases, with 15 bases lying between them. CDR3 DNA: TGTGCCAGCAGCCAACCAGACAGACTCAATCAGCCCCAGCATTTT. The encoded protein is CASSQPDRLNQPQHF.

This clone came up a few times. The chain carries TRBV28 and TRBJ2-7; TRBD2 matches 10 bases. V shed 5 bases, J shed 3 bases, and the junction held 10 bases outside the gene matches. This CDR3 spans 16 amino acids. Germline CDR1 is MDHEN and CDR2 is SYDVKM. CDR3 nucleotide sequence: TGTGCCAGCAGTCCTCCGGCTAGCGGGAGTCGCTACGAGCAGTACTTC. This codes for CASSPPASGSRYEQYF.

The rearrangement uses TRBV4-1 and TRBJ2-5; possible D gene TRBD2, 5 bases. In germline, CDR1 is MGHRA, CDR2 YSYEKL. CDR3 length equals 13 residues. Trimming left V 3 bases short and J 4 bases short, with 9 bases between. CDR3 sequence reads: CASSQPSRETQYF. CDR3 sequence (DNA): TGCGCCAGCAGCCAGCCTAGCCGAGAGACCCAGTACTTC.

DNA of the CDR3: TGTGCCAGCACCGAACAGGGGGCTCGTGTCGGGGAGCTGTTTTTT. Its protein is CASTEQGARVGELFF. The chain uses TRBV28 and TRBJ2-2; 9 nucleotides align to TRBD1. This CDR3 is 15 amino acids long. From germline, CDR1 is MDHEN and CDR2 SYDVKM. V shed 7 bases, J shed 7 bases, and the junction held 10 bases outside the gene matches.

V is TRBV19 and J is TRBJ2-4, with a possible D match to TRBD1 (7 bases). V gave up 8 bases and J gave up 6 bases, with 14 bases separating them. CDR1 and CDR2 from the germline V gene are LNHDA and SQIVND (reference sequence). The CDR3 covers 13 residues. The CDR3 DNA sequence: TGTGCCAGTGGCAGGGGGGCCGGAAACATTCAGTACTTC. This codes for CASGRGAGNIQYF.

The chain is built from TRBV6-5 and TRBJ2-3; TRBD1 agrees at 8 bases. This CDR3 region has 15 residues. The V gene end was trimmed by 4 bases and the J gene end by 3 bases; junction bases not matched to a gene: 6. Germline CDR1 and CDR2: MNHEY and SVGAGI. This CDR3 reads CASSLGQGSTDTQYF. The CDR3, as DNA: TGTGCCAGCAGTTTAGGACAGGGTAGTACAGATACGCAGTATTTT.

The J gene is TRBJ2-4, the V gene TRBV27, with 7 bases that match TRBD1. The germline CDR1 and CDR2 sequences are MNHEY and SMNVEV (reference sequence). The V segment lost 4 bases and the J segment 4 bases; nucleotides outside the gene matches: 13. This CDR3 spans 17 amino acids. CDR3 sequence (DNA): TGTGCCAGCAGTTCCCGTACAGGGGATCGGCTAAAAAACATTCAGTACTTC. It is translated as CASSSRTGDRLKNIQYF.

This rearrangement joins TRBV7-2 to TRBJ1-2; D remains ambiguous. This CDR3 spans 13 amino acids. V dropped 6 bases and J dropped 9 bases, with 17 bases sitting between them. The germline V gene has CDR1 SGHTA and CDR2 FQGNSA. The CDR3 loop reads CASSPRLGVSYTF. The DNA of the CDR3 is TGTGCCAGCAGTCCCCGACTTGGAGTCAGCTACACCTTC.

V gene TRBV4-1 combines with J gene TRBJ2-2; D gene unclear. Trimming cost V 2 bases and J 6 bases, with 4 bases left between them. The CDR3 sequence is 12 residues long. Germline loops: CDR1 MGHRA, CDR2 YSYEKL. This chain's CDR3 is CASSQLAGELFF. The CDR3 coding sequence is TGCGCCAGCAGCCAACTCGCCGGGGAGCTGTTTTTT.

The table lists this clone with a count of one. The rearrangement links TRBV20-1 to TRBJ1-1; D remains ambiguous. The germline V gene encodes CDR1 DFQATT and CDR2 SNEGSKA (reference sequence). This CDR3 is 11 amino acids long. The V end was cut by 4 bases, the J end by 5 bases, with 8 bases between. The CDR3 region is CSATPVTEAFF. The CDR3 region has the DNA TGCAGTGCTACGCCAGTGACTGAAGCTTTCTTT.

CDR3 sequence reads: CASRHMTSGDNEQFF. CDR3 sequence (DNA): TGTGCCAGCAGGCATATGACTAGCGGGGACAATGAGCAGTTCTTC. The chain is built from TRBV7-9 and TRBJ2-1; TRBD2 matches at 11 bases. Germline loops: CDR1 SEHNR, CDR2 FQNEAQ (reference sequence). This CDR3 is 15 amino acids long. V shed 6 bases, J shed 5 bases, and the junction held 6 bases outside the gene matches. Supplemented by reference TRBV7-9 and TRBJ2-1, the full variable domain reads DTGVSQNPRHKITKRGQNVTFRCDPISEHNRLYWYRQTLGQGPEFLTYFQNEAQLEKSRLLSDRFSAERPKGSFSTLEIQRTEQGDSAMYLCASRHMTSGDNEQFFGPGTRLTVL.

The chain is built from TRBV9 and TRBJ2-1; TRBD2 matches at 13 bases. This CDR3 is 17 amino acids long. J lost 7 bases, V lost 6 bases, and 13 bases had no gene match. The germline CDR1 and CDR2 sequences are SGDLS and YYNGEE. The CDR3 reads CASKPEELAGGPNEQFF. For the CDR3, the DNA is TGTGCCAGCAAACCTGAAGAACTAGCGGGAGGGCCGAATGAGCAGTTCTTC. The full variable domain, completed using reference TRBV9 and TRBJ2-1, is DSGVTQTPKHLITATGQRVTLRCSPRSGDLSVYWYQQSLDQGLQFLIQYYNGEERAKGNILERFSAQQFPDLHSELNLSSLELGDSALYFCASKPEELAGGPNEQFFGPGTRLTVL.

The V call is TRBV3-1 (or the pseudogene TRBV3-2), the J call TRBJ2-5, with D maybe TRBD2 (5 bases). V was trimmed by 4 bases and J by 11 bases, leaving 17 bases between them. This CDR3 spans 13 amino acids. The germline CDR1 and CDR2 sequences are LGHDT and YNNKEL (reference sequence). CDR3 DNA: TGTGCCAGCAGCCCCCTCGGACTCGGATCTCAGTACTTC. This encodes CASSPLGLGSQYF.

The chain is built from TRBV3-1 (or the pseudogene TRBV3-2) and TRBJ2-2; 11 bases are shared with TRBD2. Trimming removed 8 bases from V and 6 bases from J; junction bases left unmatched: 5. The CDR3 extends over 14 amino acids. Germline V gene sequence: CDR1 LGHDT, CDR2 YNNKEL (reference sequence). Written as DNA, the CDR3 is TGTGCCAGCCGCACTAGCGGGAGTTCCGGGGAGCTGTTTTTT. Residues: CASRTSGSSGELFF.

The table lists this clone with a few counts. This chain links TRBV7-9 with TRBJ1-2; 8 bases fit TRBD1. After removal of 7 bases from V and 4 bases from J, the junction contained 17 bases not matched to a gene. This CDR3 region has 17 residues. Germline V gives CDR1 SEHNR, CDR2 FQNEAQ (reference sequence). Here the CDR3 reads CASNPEKTGTGLYGYTF. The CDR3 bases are TGTGCCAGCAACCCCGAAAAGACCGGGACAGGACTCTATGGCTACACCTTC. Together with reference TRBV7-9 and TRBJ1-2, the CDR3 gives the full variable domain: DTGVSQNPRHKITKRGQNVTFRCDPISEHNRLYWYRQTLGQGPEFLTYFQNEAQLEKSRLLSDRFSAERPKGSFSTLEIQRTEQGDSAMYLCASNPEKTGTGLYGYTFGSGTRLTVV.

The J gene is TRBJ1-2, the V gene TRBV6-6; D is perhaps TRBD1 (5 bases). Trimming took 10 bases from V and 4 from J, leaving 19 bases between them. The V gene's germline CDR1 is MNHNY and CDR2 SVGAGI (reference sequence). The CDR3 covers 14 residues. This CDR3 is CATSPGGAFYGYTF. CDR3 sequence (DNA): TGTGCCACCTCCCCGGGAGGGGCCTTCTATGGCTACACCTTC.

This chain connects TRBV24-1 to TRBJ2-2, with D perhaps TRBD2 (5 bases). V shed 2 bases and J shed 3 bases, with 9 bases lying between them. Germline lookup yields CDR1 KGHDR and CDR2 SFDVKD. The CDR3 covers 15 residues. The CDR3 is CATSDSTTYTGELFF. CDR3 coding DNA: TGTGCCACCAGTGATTCGACTACTTACACCGGGGAGCTGTTTTTT.

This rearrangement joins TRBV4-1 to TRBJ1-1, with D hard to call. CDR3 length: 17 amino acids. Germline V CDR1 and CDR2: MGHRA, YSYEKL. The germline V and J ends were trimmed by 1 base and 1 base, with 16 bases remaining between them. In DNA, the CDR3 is TGCGCCAGCAGCCAAGGACTCCAATCGTCGGGGAACACTGAAGCTTTCTTT. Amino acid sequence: CASSQGLQSSGNTEAFF.

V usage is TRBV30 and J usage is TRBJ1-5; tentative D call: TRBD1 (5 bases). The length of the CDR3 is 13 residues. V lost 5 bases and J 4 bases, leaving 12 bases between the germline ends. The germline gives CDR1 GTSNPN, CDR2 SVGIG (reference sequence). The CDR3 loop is CAWSGRGNQPQHF. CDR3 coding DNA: TGTGCCTGGTCAGGACGGGGGAATCAGCCCCAGCATTTT. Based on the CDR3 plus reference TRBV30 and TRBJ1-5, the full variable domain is SQTIHQWPATLVQPVGSPLSLECTVEGTSNPNLYWYRQAAGRGLQLLFYSVGIGQISSEVPQNLSASRPQDRQFILSSKKLLLSDSGFYLCAWSGRGNQPQHFGDGTRLSIL.